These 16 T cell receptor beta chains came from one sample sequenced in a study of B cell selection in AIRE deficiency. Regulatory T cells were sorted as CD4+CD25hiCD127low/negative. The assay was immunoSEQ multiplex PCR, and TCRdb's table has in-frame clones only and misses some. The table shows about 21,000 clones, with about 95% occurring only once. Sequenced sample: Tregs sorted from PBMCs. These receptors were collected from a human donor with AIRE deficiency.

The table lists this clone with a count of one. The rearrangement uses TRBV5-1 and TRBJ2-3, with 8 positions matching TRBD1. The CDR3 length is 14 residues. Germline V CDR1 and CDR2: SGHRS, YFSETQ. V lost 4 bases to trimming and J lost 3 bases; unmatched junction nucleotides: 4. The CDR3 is CASSPDRATDTQYF. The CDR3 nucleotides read TGCGCCAGCAGCCCGGACAGGGCGACAGATACGCAGTATTTT.

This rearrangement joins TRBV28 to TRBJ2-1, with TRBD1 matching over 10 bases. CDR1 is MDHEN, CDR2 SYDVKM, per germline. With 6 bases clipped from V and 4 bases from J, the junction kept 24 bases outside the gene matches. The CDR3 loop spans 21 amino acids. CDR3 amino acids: CASSPRQGALGGRLRYNEQFF. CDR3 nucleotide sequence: TGTGCCAGCAGCCCTCGACAGGGGGCGCTTGGCGGGAGGTTACGGTACAATGAGCAGTTCTTC.

CDR3 loop: CASSLWGGETQYF. The CDR3 bases are TGTGCCAGCAGCCTGTGGGGAGGAGAGACCCAGTACTTC. The chain couples TRBV7-5 to TRBJ2-5; TRBD2, the table's D call, lacks a check against the DNA. TRBV7-5 is a pseudogene segment. The CDR3 runs to 13 residues.

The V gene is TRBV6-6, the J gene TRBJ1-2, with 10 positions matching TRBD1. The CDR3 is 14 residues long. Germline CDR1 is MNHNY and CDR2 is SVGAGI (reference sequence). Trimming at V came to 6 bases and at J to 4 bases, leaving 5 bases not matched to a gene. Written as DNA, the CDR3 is TGTGCCAGCAGGCCGACAGGGGGCGCCTATGGCTACACCTTC. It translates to CASRPTGGAYGYTF.

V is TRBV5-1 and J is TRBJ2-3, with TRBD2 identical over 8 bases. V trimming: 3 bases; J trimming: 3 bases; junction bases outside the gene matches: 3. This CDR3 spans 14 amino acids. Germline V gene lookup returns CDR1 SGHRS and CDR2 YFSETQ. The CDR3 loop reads CASSSGGLTDTQYF. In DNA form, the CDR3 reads TGCGCCAGCAGCTCGGGGGGGTTAACAGATACGCAGTATTTT. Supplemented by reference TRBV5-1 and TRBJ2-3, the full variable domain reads KAGVTQTPRYLIKTRGQQVTLSCSPISGHRSVSWYQQTPGQGLQFLFEYFSETQRNKGNFPGRFSGRQFSNSRSEMNVSTLELGDSALYLCASSSGGLTDTQYFGPGTRLTVL.

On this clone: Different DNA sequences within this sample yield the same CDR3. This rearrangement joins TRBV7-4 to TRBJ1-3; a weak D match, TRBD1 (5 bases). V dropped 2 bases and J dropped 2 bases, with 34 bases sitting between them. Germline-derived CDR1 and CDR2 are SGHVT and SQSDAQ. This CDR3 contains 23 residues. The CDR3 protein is CASSLRCPGSYQRVLATGNTIYF. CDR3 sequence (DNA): TGTGCCAGCAGCTTAAGGTGTCCAGGGTCTTACCAAAGGGTCTTAGCTACTGGAAACACCATATATTTT.

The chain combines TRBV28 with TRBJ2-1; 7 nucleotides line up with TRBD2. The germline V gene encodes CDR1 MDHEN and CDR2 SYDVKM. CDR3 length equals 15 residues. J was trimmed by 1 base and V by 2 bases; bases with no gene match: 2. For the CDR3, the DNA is TGTGCCAGCAGTTTAATGCGGGAGTCCTACAATGAGCAGTTCTTC. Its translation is CASSLMRESYNEQFF.

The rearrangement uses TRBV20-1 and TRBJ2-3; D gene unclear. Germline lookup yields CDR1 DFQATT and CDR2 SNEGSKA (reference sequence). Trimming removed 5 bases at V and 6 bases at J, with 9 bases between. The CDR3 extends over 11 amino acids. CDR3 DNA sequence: TGCAGTGCTCTCTTCAGTGATACGCAGTATTTT. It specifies CSALFSDTQYF.

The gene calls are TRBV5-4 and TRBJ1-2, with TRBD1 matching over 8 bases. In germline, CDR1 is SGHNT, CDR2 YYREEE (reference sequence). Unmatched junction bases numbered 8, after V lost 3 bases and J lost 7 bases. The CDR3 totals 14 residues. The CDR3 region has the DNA TGTGCCAGCAGCTCTCGCGGACAGGGTGGTGGCTACACCTTC. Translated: CASSSRGQGGGYTF.

The CDR3 reads CASSYSLSGRAEQYF. CDR3 DNA sequence: TGTGCCAGCAGCTATAGTCTCAGCGGGAGGGCCGAGCAGTACTTC. The V call is TRBV7-2, the J call TRBJ2-7, with TRBD2 matching over 10 bases. The CDR3 has 15 residues. J lost 6 bases, V lost 4 bases, and 9 bases had no gene match. Germline loops: CDR1 SGHTA, CDR2 FQGNSA.

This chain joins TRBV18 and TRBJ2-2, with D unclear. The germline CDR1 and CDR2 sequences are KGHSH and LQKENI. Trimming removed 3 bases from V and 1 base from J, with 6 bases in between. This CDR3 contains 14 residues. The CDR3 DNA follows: TGTGCCAGCTCACCCCAGATGAACACCGGGGAGCTGTTTTTT. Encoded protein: CASSPQMNTGELFF.

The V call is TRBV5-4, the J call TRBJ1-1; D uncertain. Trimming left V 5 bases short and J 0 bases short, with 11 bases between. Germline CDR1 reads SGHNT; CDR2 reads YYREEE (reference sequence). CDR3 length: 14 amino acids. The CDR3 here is CASSLELMNTEAFF. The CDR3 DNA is TGTGCCAGCAGTTTAGAATTGATGAACACTGAAGCTTTCTTT.

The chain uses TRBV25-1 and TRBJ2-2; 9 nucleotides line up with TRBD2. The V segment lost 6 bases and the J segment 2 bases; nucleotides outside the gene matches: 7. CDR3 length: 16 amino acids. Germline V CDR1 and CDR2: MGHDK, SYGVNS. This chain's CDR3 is CASRGSGLANTGELFF. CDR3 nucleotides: TGTGCCAGCAGGGGTTCGGGACTAGCAAACACCGGGGAGCTGTTTTTT.

The CDR3 nucleotides are TGTGCCAGCAGTTTAACAACAGGTGTCTGGGACGAGCAGTACTTC. Amino acids: CASSLTTGVWDEQYF. The chain has TRBV11-2 and TRBJ2-7; D is perhaps TRBD1 (5 bases). The CDR3 loop spans 15 amino acids. Trimming stripped 6 bases from V and 5 bases from J, with 20 bases between. Germline assignment: CDR1 SGHAT and CDR2 FQNNGV.

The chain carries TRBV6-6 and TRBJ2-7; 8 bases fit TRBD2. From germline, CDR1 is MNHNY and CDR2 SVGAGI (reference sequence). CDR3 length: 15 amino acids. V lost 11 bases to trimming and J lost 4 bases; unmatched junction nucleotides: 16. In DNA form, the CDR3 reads TGTGCCTCGGGGCCCGGGAGCGGGAGTTGGTACGAGCAGTACTTC. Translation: CASGPGSGSWYEQYF.

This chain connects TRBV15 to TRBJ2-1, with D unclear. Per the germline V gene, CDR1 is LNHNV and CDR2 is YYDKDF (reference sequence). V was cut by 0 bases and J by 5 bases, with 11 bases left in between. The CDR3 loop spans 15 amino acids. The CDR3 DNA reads TGTGCCACCAGCAGAGATTTACGATACAACAATGAGCAGTTCTTC. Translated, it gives CATSRDLRYNNEQFF.